These 6 T cell receptor beta chains share one sample of origin, sequenced in a study of shared clonotypes between healthy human individuals. TCRdb's table, derived via immunoSEQ multiplex PCR, lists solely in-frame clones and lacks some. The table has roughly 640,000 clones, approximately 79% seen once. Sequenced material: memory CD4+ T cells sorted from blood. Subset defined: CD45RA-negative fraction. Receptors were obtained from a woman aged 25 to 39 in good health.

This clone has a handful of counts. CDR3 coding DNA: TGTGCCAGCAGTGAAGATGAGGGCTCTGGGGCCAACGTCCTGACTTTC. Residues: CASSEDEGSGANVLTF. The chain recombines TRBV6-1 with TRBJ2-6; weak D call: TRBD2 (5 bases). CDR3 length: 16 amino acids. The V gene lost 1 base and the J gene lost 0 bases, with 7 bases spanning the gap. CDR1 and CDR2 (germline): MNHNS, SASEGT.

This chain connects TRBV11-2 to TRBJ2-2; D is unresolved. The germline V gene has CDR1 SGHAT and CDR2 FQNNGV. The CDR3 covers 17 residues. Trimming pared 3 bases from V and 7 bases from J, leaving 21 bases between. CDR3 nucleotide sequence: TGTGCCAGCAGCTTTTCATCAACCCGGGCTAGACTCGGGGAGCTGTTTTTT. Encoded protein: CASSFSSTRARLGELFF. The whole variable domain, remainder taken from reference TRBV11-2 and TRBJ2-2, is EAGVAQSPRYKIIEKRQSVAFWCNPISGHATLYWYQQILGQGPKLLIQFQNNGVVDDSQLPKDRFSAERLKGVDSTLKIQPAKLEDSAVYLCASSFSSTRARLGELFFGEGSRLTVL.

This clone occurred a few times. CDR3 bases: TGTGCCAGCAGCGGATGGGGTGTCAATCAGCCCCAGCATTTT. It yields the protein CASSGWGVNQPQHF. The chain carries TRBV5-8 and TRBJ1-5; unclear D gene. Trimming left V 4 bases short and J 3 bases short, with 11 bases between. The germline CDR1 and CDR2 sequences are SGHTS and YDEGEE. The length of the CDR3 is 14 residues.

This clone was seen once. J is TRBJ2-2 and V is TRBV27, with unresolved D. The CDR3 totals 15 residues. Trimming took 4 bases from V and 3 from J, leaving 12 bases between them. Germline values: CDR1 MNHEY, CDR2 SMNVEV (reference sequence). CDR3 sequence (DNA): TGTGCCAGCAGTTATCTCTCTCGGGACACCGGGGAGCTGTTTTTT. This translates into CASSYLSRDTGELFF.

J is TRBJ2-7 and V is TRBV2, with D maybe TRBD1 (5 bases). V lost 7 bases, J lost 3 bases, and 13 bases lay in between. CDR1 is SNHLY, CDR2 FYNNEI, per germline. The length of the CDR3 is 13 residues. The CDR3: CASTGQGFYEQYF. CDR3 nucleotides: TGTGCCAGCACAGGGCAGGGTTTCTACGAGCAGTACTTC. The variable domain in full, with the rest retrieved from reference TRBV2 and TRBJ2-7, is EPEVTQTPSHQVTQMGQEVILRCVPISNHLYFYWYRQILGQKVEFLVSFYNNEISEKSEIFDDQFSVERPDGSNFTLKIRSTKLEDSAMYFCASTGQGFYEQYFGPGTRLTVT.

The chain has TRBV11-2 and TRBJ2-5; D may correspond to TRBD1 or TRBD2 (6 bases each). Germline V gene data show CDR1 as SGHAT and CDR2 as FQNNGV. V lost 5 bases and J lost 4, with 14 bases in between. This CDR3 has 14 amino acids. The DNA for the CDR3 is TGTGCCAGCAGCCAACAGAGGGGGGCAGAGACCCAGTACTTC. Protein sequence: CASSQQRGAETQYF.